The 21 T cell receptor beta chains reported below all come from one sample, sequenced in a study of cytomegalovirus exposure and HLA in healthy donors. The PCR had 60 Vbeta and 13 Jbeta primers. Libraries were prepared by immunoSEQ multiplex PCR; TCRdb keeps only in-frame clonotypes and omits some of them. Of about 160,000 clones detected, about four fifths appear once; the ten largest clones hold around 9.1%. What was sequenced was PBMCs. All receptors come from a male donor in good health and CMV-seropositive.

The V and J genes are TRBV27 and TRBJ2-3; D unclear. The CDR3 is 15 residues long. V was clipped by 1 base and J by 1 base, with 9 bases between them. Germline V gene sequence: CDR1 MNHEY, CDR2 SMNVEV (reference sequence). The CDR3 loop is CASSLLATRTDTQYF. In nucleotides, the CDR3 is TGTGCCAGCAGTTTATTGGCAACACGCACAGATACGCAGTATTTT.

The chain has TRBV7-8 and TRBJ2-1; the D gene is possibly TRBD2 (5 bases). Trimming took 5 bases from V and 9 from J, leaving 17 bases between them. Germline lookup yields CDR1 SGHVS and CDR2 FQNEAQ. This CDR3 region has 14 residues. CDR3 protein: CASSRSVETLEQFF. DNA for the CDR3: TGTGCCAGCAGCCGTAGCGTCGAGACCCTTGAGCAGTTCTTC.

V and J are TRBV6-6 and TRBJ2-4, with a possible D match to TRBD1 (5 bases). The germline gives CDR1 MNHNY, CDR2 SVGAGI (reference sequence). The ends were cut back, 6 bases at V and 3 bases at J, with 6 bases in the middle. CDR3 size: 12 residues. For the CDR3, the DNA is TGTGCCAGCAGCCAGGGCAAAAACATTCAGTACTTC. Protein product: CASSQGKNIQYF.

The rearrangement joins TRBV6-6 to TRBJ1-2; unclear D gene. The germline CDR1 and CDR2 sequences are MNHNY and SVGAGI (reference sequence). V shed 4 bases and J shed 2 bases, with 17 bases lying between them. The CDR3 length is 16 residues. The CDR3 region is CASSFPSGGSNYGYTF. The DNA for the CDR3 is TGTGCCAGCAGTTTCCCCTCGGGAGGATCCAACTATGGCTACACCTTC.

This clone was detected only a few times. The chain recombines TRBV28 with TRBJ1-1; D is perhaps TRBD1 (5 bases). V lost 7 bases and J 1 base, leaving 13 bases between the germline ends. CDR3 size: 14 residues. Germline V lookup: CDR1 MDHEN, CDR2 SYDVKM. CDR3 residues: CASTRGGTNTEAFF. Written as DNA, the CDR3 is TGTGCCAGCACCCGGGGAGGGACGAACACTGAAGCTTTCTTT.

The CDR3 sequence is CASSAGQGSSYEQYF. The CDR3 bases are TGCGCCAGCAGCGCTGGACAGGGGAGCTCCTACGAGCAGTACTTC. The chain recombines TRBV10-1 with TRBJ2-7, with TRBD1 identical over 9 bases. Germline V gene sequence: CDR1 WNHNN, CDR2 SYGVQD (reference sequence). The ends lost 6 bases at V and 0 bases at J; junction bases unmatched: 6. The CDR3 runs 15 residues.

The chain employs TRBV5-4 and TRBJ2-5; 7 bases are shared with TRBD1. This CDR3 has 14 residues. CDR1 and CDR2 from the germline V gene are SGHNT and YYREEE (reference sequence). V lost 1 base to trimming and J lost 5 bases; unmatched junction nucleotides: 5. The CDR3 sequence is CASSLKGGGETQYF. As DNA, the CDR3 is TGTGCCAGCAGCTTGAAAGGGGGCGGGGAGACCCAGTACTTC.

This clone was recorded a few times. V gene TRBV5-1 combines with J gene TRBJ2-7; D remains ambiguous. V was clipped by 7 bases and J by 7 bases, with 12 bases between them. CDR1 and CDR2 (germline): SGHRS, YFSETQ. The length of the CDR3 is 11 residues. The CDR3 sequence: CASGTGGEQYF. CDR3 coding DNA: TGCGCCAGCGGAACGGGTGGGGAGCAGTACTTC. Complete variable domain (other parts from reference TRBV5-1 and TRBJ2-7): KAGVTQTPRYLIKTRGQQVTLSCSPISGHRSVSWYQQTPGQGLQFLFEYFSETQRNKGNFPGRFSGRQFSNSRSEMNVSTLELGDSALYLCASGTGGEQYFGPGTRLTVT.

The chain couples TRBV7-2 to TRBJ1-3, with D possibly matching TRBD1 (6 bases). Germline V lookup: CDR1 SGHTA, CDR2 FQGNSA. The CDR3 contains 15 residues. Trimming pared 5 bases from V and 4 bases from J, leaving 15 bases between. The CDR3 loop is CASSRSMDSGNTIYF. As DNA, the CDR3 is TGTGCCAGCAGCCGATCAATGGACAGCGGAAACACCATATATTTT.

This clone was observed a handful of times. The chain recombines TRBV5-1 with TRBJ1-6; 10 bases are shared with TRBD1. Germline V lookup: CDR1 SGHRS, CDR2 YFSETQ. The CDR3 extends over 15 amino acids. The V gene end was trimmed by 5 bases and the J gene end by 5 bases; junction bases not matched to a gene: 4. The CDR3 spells CASSPGQGDNSPLHF. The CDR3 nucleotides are TGCGCCAGCAGTCCCGGACAGGGGGATAATTCACCCCTCCACTTT.

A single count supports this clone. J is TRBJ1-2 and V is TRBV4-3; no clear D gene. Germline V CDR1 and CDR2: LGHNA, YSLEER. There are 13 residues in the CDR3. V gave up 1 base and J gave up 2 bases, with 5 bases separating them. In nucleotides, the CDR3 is TGCGCCAGCAGCCAAGCGCGGAACTATGGCTACACCTTC. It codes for CASSQARNYGYTF.

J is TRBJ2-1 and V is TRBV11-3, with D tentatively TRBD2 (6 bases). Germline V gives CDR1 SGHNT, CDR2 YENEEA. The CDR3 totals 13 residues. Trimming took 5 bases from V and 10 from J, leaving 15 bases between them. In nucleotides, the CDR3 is TGTGCCAGCAGCCCCCTCCCCGGACTAGAGCAGTTCTTC. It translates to CASSPLPGLEQFF.

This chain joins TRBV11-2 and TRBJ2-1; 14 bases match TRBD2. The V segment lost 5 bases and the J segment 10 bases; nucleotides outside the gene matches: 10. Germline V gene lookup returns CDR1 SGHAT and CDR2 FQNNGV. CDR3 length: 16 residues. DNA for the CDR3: TGTGCCAGCAGCGTACCCGGGACTAGCGGGAGAGGGGAGCAGTTCTTC. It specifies CASSVPGTSGRGEQFF.

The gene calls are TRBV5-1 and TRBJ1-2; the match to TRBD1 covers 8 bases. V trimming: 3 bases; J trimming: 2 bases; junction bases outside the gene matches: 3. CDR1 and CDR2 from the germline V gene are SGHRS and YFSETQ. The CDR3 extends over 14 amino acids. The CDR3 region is CASSSGTGNYGYTF. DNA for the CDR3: TGCGCCAGCAGCTCCGGGACAGGCAACTATGGCTACACCTTC. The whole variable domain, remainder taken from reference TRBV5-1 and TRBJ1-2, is KAGVTQTPRYLIKTRGQQVTLSCSPISGHRSVSWYQQTPGQGLQFLFEYFSETQRNKGNFPGRFSGRQFSNSRSEMNVSTLELGDSALYLCASSSGTGNYGYTFGSGTRLTVV.

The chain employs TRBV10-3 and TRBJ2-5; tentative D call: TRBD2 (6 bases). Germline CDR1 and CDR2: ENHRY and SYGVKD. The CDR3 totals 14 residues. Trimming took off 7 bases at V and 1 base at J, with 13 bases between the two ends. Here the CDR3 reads CAINSAGTQETQYF. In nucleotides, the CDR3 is TGTGCCATCAACTCTGCGGGGACCCAAGAGACCCAGTACTTC.

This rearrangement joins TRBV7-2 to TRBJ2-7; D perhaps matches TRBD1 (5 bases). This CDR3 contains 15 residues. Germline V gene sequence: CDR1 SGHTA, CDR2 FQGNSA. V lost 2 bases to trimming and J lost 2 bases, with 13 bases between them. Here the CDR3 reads CASSLRGTLAYEQYF. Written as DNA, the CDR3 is TGTGCCAGCAGCTTAAGGGGCACATTGGCCTACGAGCAGTACTTC.

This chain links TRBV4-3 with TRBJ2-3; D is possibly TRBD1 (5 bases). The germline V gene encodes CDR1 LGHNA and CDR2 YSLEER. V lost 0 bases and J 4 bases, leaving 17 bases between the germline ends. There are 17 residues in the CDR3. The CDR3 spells CASSQDAQGIRADTQYF. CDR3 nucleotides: TGCGCCAGCAGCCAAGATGCCCAGGGTATACGTGCAGATACGCAGTATTTT.

CDR3 sequence (DNA): TGCGCCAGCAGCTTGGATTCCAGGGCCCCGGAAAATGGCTACACCTTC. As protein: CASSLDSRAPENGYTF. The chain has TRBV5-1 and TRBJ1-2; a possible D gene is TRBD1 (5 bases). This CDR3 has 16 residues. V lost 0 bases to trimming and J lost 6 bases, with 18 bases between them. CDR1 SGHRS and CDR2 YFSETQ come from the germline V gene.

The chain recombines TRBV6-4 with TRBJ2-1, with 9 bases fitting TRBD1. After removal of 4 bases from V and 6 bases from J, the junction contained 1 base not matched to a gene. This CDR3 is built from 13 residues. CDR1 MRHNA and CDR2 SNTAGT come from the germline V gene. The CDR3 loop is CASSGQGGNEQFF. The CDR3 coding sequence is TGTGCCAGCAGTGGACAGGGGGGCAATGAGCAGTTCTTC.

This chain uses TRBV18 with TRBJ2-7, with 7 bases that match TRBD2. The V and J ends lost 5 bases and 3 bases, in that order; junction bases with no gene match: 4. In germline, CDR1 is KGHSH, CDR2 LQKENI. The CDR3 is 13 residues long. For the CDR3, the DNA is TGTGCCAGCTCAAAAGGGGAGGGCTACGAGCAGTACTTC. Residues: CASSKGEGYEQYF.

The DNA for the CDR3 is TGCGCCAGCAGCTTGTCAGTAATGAACACTGAAGCTTTCTTT. It encodes CASSLSVMNTEAFF. The chain is built from TRBV5-1 and TRBJ1-1; D remains unclear. The ends were cut back, 1 base at V and 0 bases at J, with 7 bases in the middle. The germline V gene encodes CDR1 SGHRS and CDR2 YFSETQ. This CDR3 has 14 residues.